The present T cell receptor beta chain was sequenced within a study of shared clonotypes between healthy human individuals. CD45RO-negative cells were positively selected for CCR7, leaving out terminally differentiated effector memory CD45RA+ cells. This clone was picked up one time. Its matching antigen is unknown. Overall study results and limits: Researchers found naive subsets generally carried larger estimated richness than memory subsets. Sampling included only blood; tissue repertoires likely differ.

Trimming cost V 4 bases and J 2 bases, with 18 bases left between them. This CDR3 is built from 17 residues. Per the germline V gene, CDR1 is MGHRA and CDR2 is YSYEKL. At a deep level, the assay was run. In the original analysis: From ImmunoSEQ came sequences covering only the junction and carrying no quality scores, so filtering differed. Here immunoSEQ multiplex PCR was the method, and the copy in TCRdb shows in-frame clones only, minus some. V, J and clone size derive from that table, while D and trimming were established from the DNA sequence. The sample has more than 550,000 clones, under 95% seen once.

This chain links TRBV4-1 with TRBJ2-1, with D perhaps assigned TRBD1 or TRBD2 (5 bases each). This receptor was taken from a man aged 30 to 45 in good health. Sample: naive CD8+ T cells sorted from blood. CDR3 DNA sequence: TGCGCCAGCAGCCCCAACCCAGACCCGGGGCCCTACAATGAGCAGTTCTTC. This sequence encodes CASSPNPDPGPYNEQFF.